The 24 T cell receptor beta chains below were found in one sample sequenced in a study of Ad26.COV2.S vaccination and SARS-CoV-2 variants. This table comes from immunoSEQ multiplex PCR, and its TCRdb copy is limited to in-frame clones, with some not included. This table has approximately 360,000 clones, roughly 85% appearing once. Treatment reported: 15 to 20 received Ad26.COV2.S at low or high dose, single or two shots; about five received placebo; per-sample allocation not given. Collection of the samples took place on day 63 after the first injection of vaccine or placebo. The sequences come from peripheral blood, collected in a trial of Ad26.COV2.S vaccine versus placebo. These receptors were taken from a person between 18 and 65 years old who received the Ad26.COV2.S COVID-19 vaccine or a placebo.

This sequence joins TRBV7-9 and TRBJ1-4, with D maybe TRBD1 (5 bases). This CDR3 comprises 14 residues. The germline V gene encodes CDR1 SEHNR and CDR2 FQNEAQ (reference sequence). V lost 3 bases and J 3 bases, leaving 8 bases between the germline ends. This CDR3 is CASSFSRANEKLFF. The DNA for the CDR3 is TGTGCCAGCAGCTTTAGCAGGGCTAATGAAAAACTGTTTTTT.

The chain joins TRBV5-4 to TRBJ2-5, with 12 bases that match TRBD2. V gave up 0 bases and J gave up 2 bases; unmatched junction bases: 8. The CDR3 loop spans 18 amino acids. CDR1 is SGHNT, CDR2 YYREEE, per germline (reference sequence). As DNA, the CDR3 is TGTGCCAGCAGCTTGGGAGGGGTCCTAGCGGGAGGGCAAGAGACCCAGTACTTC. Residues: CASSLGGVLAGGQETQYF.

CDR3 nucleotides: TGTGCCAGCAGTTCCCGGGGCTTTGCCTACGAGCAGTACTTC. It yields the protein CASSSRGFAYEQYF. The chain is built from TRBV27 and TRBJ2-7; D may correspond to TRBD1 or TRBD2 (5 bases each). Germline lookup yields CDR1 MNHEY and CDR2 SMNVEV (reference sequence). With 4 bases removed from V and 2 bases from J, the gap between germline ends came to 12 bases. This CDR3 has 14 residues.

CDR3 amino acids: CASSYSVRGYEQYF. Here the CDR3 DNA reads TGTGCCAGCAGTTACTCCGTCAGGGGCTACGAGCAGTACTTC. V is TRBV6-5 and J is TRBJ2-7; possibly TRBD1 for D (6 bases). CDR1 is MNHEY, CDR2 SVGAGI, per germline. Deletions cut 0 bases from V and 3 bases from J, with 9 bases between. The CDR3 is 14 residues long.

The V gene is TRBV4-3, the J gene TRBJ1-2; tentatively, D is TRBD1 (5 bases). The germline V gene has CDR1 LGHNA and CDR2 YSLEER. The length of the CDR3 is 14 residues. The ends were cut back, 1 base at V and 8 bases at J, with 14 bases in the middle. This CDR3 is CASSQVLGGYGYTF. The CDR3 DNA sequence: TGCGCCAGCAGCCAAGTCTTGGGGGGGTACGGCTACACCTTC.

This chain connects TRBV2 to TRBJ1-3; tentative D call: TRBD1 (5 bases). V was cut by 4 bases and J by 3 bases, with 10 bases left in between. Germline values: CDR1 SNHLY, CDR2 FYNNEI. The CDR3 runs 14 residues. CDR3 in DNA: TGTGCCAGCAGTGCTCAGGGCTTTGGAAACACCATATATTTT. It translates to CASSAQGFGNTIYF.

The rearrangement links TRBV10-2 to TRBJ2-1, with no clear D. This CDR3 comprises 11 residues. The germline CDR1 and CDR2 sequences are WSHSY and SAAADI. V lost 3 bases to trimming and J lost 5 bases, with 2 bases between them. For the CDR3, the DNA is TGCGCCAGCAGTGACCACAATGAGCAGTTCTTC. Its protein product is CASSDHNEQFF.

The rearrangement links TRBV5-1 to TRBJ1-3; unclear D gene. This CDR3 region has 13 residues. V lost 0 bases, J lost 3 bases, and 4 bases lay in between. From germline, CDR1 is SGHRS and CDR2 YFSETQ. The CDR3 sequence: CASSLGNGNTIYF. The CDR3 nucleotides read TGCGCCAGCAGCTTGGGTAATGGAAACACCATATATTTT.

The V and J genes are TRBV7-9 and TRBJ2-7, with D unclear. Germline V lookup: CDR1 SEHNR, CDR2 FQNEAQ (reference sequence). The V gene lost 1 base and the J gene lost 6 bases, with 7 bases spanning the gap. The CDR3 runs to 12 residues. The CDR3 reads CASSLEGFEQYF. CDR3 in DNA: TGTGCCAGCAGCTTAGAAGGGTTCGAGCAGTACTTC.

The genes are TRBV9 and TRBJ1-1; D gene unclear. Looked up from germline, CDR1 is SGDLS and CDR2 is YYNGEE. Trimming took 0 bases from V and 4 from J, leaving 10 bases between them. The length of the CDR3 is 14 residues. CDR3 in amino acids: CASSVGSWGTEAFF. DNA for the CDR3: TGTGCCAGCAGCGTAGGAAGTTGGGGCACTGAAGCTTTCTTT. Variable domain in full (rest from reference TRBV9 and TRBJ1-1): DSGVTQTPKHLITATGQRVTLRCSPRSGDLSVYWYQQSLDQGLQFLIQYYNGEERAKGNILERFSAQQFPDLHSELNLSSLELGDSALYFCASSVGSWGTEAFFGQGTRLTVV.

The V gene is TRBV15, the J gene TRBJ1-2; D uncertain. Between the trimmed V and J ends, which lost 0 bases and 1 base, there was a span of 12 bases. The CDR3 sequence is 16 residues long. Germline V gene sequence: CDR1 LNHNV, CDR2 YYDKDF (reference sequence). The CDR3 loop is CATSRDRVNFNYGYTF. As DNA, the CDR3 is TGTGCCACCAGCAGAGATCGAGTGAATTTTAACTATGGCTACACCTTC.

V gene TRBV30 combines with J gene TRBJ2-7; 7 bases are shared with TRBD1. Germline V gene sequence: CDR1 GTSNPN, CDR2 SVGIG (reference sequence). V lost 1 base, J lost 4 bases, and 1 base stayed unmatched. The CDR3 has 12 amino acids. CDR3 protein: CAWSDRGYEQYF. In DNA form, the CDR3 reads TGTGCCTGGAGTGACAGGGGTTACGAGCAGTACTTC.

The chain joins TRBV5-8 to TRBJ1-1, with TRBD1 matching over 7 bases. After removal of 3 bases from V and 0 bases from J, the junction contained 2 bases not matched to a gene. The CDR3 spans 14 residues. Looked up from germline, CDR1 is SGHTS and CDR2 is YDEGEE. The CDR3 reads CASSWGQLNTEAFF. The CDR3 nucleotides are TGTGCCAGCAGCTGGGGACAGTTGAACACTGAAGCTTTCTTT.

The gene calls are TRBV11-2 and TRBJ1-1; TRBD1 aligns across 7 bases. Germline V CDR1 and CDR2: SGHAT, FQNNGV. V lost 6 bases to trimming and J lost 4 bases; unmatched junction nucleotides: 5. The CDR3 extends over 13 amino acids. DNA for the CDR3: TGTGCCAGCAGTTACAGGGGCCTCACTGAAGCTTTCTTT. It translates to CASSYRGLTEAFF.

This chain uses TRBV12-3 or TRBV12-4 with TRBJ2-1, with a tentative D call TRBD2 (5 bases). CDR3 length equals 11 residues. The V end lost 3 bases, the J end lost 10 bases, and 7 bases lay between the germline ends. This CDR3 reads CASSFPGEQFF. The CDR3 DNA follows: TGTGCCAGCAGTTTCCCGGGGGAGCAGTTCTTC.

The rearrangement uses TRBV5-5 and TRBJ2-1; 8 nucleotides match TRBD2. CDR3 size: 16 residues. V dropped 4 bases and J dropped 0; count of bases not matched to a gene: 6. Germline V lookup: CDR1 SGHKS, CDR2 YYEKEE (reference sequence). Here the CDR3 reads CASSPKLADSYNEQFF. Here the CDR3 DNA reads TGTGCCAGCAGCCCCAAACTAGCGGACTCCTACAATGAGCAGTTCTTC.

The chain couples TRBV6-5 to TRBJ2-5, with a weak D call TRBD1 (6 bases). Trimming cost V 0 bases and J 5 bases, with 13 bases left between them. This CDR3 spans 15 amino acids. The germline V gene encodes CDR1 MNHEY and CDR2 SVGAGI. CDR3 DNA sequence: TGTGCCAGCAGTTACTCGGGGGCCAGTGGGGAGACCCAGTACTTC. The encoded protein is CASSYSGASGETQYF.

This sequence joins TRBV6-5 and TRBJ1-2; D gene uncertain. Trimming left V 8 bases short and J 8 bases short, with 15 bases between. The CDR3 runs to 12 residues. Germline values: CDR1 MNHEY, CDR2 SVGAGI. CDR3 coding DNA: TGTGCCAGCGGGCGCCAGGCGCAAGGCTACACCTTC. It yields the protein CASGRQAQGYTF.

The V gene is TRBV11-2, the J gene TRBJ2-7; D perhaps matches TRBD1 (5 bases). The germline gives CDR1 SGHAT, CDR2 FQNNGV. Trimming took 0 bases from V and 5 from J, leaving 14 bases between them. The CDR3 extends over 15 amino acids. The CDR3 DNA is TGTGCCAGCAGCTTAGATCGCGCAGGGTGGAACGAGCAGTACTTC. It codes for CASSLDRAGWNEQYF. The full variable domain, with the rest looked up from reference TRBV11-2 and TRBJ2-7, is EAGVAQSPRYKIIEKRQSVAFWCNPISGHATLYWYQQILGQGPKLLIQFQNNGVVDDSQLPKDRFSAERLKGVDSTLKIQPAKLEDSAVYLCASSLDRAGWNEQYFGPGTRLTVT.

V is TRBV5-6 and J is TRBJ2-1, with no clear D. From germline, CDR1 is SGHDT and CDR2 YYEEEE. Trimming cost V 0 bases and J 10 bases, with 14 bases left between them. The CDR3 has 14 amino acids. CDR3 nucleotides: TGTGCCAGCAGCTTGGTCGGTGAGATCGGAGAGCAGTTCTTC. The encoded protein is CASSLVGEIGEQFF.

V gene TRBV11-3 combines with J gene TRBJ2-5; TRBD1 aligns across 7 bases. The V and J ends lost 1 base and 0 bases, in that order; junction bases with no gene match: 11. Germline V lookup: CDR1 SGHNT, CDR2 YENEEA. This CDR3 comprises 18 residues. The CDR3 region has the DNA TGTGCCAGCAGCTTAGCCATGCCGGGACAGACGTACCAAGAGACCCAGTACTTC. It is translated as CASSLAMPGQTYQETQYF.

CDR3 coding DNA: TGTGCCAGTTCCGGACAGGGGCCCTATGGCTACACCTTC. Translation gives CASSGQGPYGYTF. The V and J genes are TRBV19 and TRBJ1-2; 9 bases map to TRBD1. Germline V gene lookup returns CDR1 LNHDA and CDR2 SQIVND (reference sequence). Losses at the gene ends were 8 bases for V and 4 bases for J; bases not matched to a gene: 5. The CDR3 runs 13 residues.

The chain's CDR3 is CASSLDRESTDTQYF. In DNA, the CDR3 is TGTGCCAGCAGCCTAGACAGGGAAAGCACAGATACGCAGTATTTT. This chain links TRBV9 with TRBJ2-3, with 7 bases matching TRBD1. The V gene end was trimmed by 4 bases and the J gene end by 0 bases; junction bases not matched to a gene: 5. CDR1 and CDR2 (germline): SGDLS, YYNGEE. The CDR3 length is 15 residues.

The rearrangement uses TRBV7-3 and TRBJ1-2; TRBD1 aligns across 7 bases. This CDR3 comprises 13 residues. Per germline, CDR1 SGHTA and CDR2 FQGTGA. Trimming removed 5 bases from V and 5 bases from J; junction bases left unmatched: 5. The DNA for the CDR3 is TGTGCCAGCAGCGAGACAGGGCGGTATGGCTACACCTTC. Its translation is CASSETGRYGYTF.